Shown below are 23 T cell receptor beta chains from a single sample sequenced in a study of OX40 agonist ivuxolimab in advanced cancers. Only in-frame clones appear in the TCRdb table, and some are missing; sequencing was by immunoSEQ multiplex PCR. Of under 85,000 clones listed, about 90% are singletons. The material sequenced was CD4+ or CD8+ T cells sorted from blood, taken in a trial of the OX40 agonist ivuxolimab. Receptors originate from an adult with an advanced solid tumor such as melanoma, head and neck, liver or kidney cancer.

This chain connects TRBV29-1 to TRBJ2-1, with 12 bases lining up with TRBD2. CDR1 is SQVTM and CDR2 is ANQGSEA in the germline V gene. J was trimmed by 6 bases and V by 7 bases; bases with no gene match: 4. CDR3 length: 13 amino acids. The CDR3 region has the DNA TGCAGCGCTAGCGGGGGGGCCGGCAATGAGCAGTTCTTC. It yields the protein CSASGGAGNEQFF.

This chain connects TRBV9 to TRBJ2-3, with D possibly TRBD2 on 6 matching bases. Germline V CDR1 and CDR2: SGDLS, YYNGEE. V shed 4 bases and J shed 3 bases, with 9 bases lying between them. There are 13 residues in the CDR3. The CDR3 DNA follows: TGTGCCAGCAGCCCTAGCGTTACAGATACGCAGTATTTT. Amino acids: CASSPSVTDTQYF. Complete variable domain (other parts from reference TRBV9 and TRBJ2-3): DSGVTQTPKHLITATGQRVTLRCSPRSGDLSVYWYQQSLDQGLQFLIQYYNGEERAKGNILERFSAQQFPDLHSELNLSSLELGDSALYFCASSPSVTDTQYFGPGTRLTVL.

The genes are TRBV19 and TRBJ2-3; D possibly matches TRBD1 or TRBD2 (5 bases each). Trimming took off 6 bases at V and 4 bases at J, with 5 bases between the two ends. CDR3 length: 11 amino acids. The germline CDR1 and CDR2 sequences are LNHDA and SQIVND (reference sequence). CDR3 DNA: TGTGCCAGTAGGGGGGCAGATACGCAGTATTTT. This sequence encodes CASRGADTQYF.

This clone was seen a few times. V gene TRBV19 combines with J gene TRBJ1-5; no clear D. CDR3 length: 14 amino acids. Germline lookup yields CDR1 LNHDA and CDR2 SQIVND (reference sequence). V was pared by 3 bases and J by 2 bases, with 8 bases between. In nucleotides, the CDR3 is TGTGCCAGTAGTATCGAAACAGGCAATCAGCCCCAGCATTTT. Translated: CASSIETGNQPQHF.

The chain joins TRBV7-9 to TRBJ1-1; D unresolved. V was shortened by 1 base and J by 1 base, with 7 bases between the two germline ends. CDR3 length: 14 residues. Germline CDR1 and CDR2: SEHNR and FQNEAQ (reference sequence). CDR3 coding DNA: TGTGCCAGCAGCTTAGGTTGGCGGAACACTGAAGCTTTCTTT. It yields the protein CASSLGWRNTEAFF.

The V call is TRBV7-2, the J call TRBJ2-7, with 10 bases lining up with TRBD1. With V trimmed by 6 bases and J by 7 bases, 12 bases remained unmatched. The CDR3 runs 15 residues. Germline values: CDR1 SGHTA, CDR2 FQGNSA. For the CDR3, the DNA is TGTGCCAGCAGTTCAAGGGGACAGGGGCGCGGGGAGCAGTACTTC. Its translation: CASSSRGQGRGEQYF.

The chain is built from TRBV5-1 and TRBJ1-1, with unresolved D. Trimming took off 4 bases at V and 3 bases at J, with 13 bases between the two ends. Germline V gene data show CDR1 as SGHRS and CDR2 as YFSETQ. The CDR3 length is 14 residues. Written as DNA, the CDR3 is TGCGCCAGCAGCCGTTCACCCGGCGACACTGAAGCTTTCTTT. Amino acid sequence: CASSRSPGDTEAFF.

The gene calls are TRBV4-1 and TRBJ2-1, with 8 bases fitting TRBD2. V was pared by 7 bases and J by 6 bases, with 8 bases of the junction left unmatched. The CDR3 sequence is 14 residues long. Germline V CDR1 and CDR2: MGHRA, YSYEKL. The CDR3 coding sequence is TGCGCCAGCAAATTGCGGGAGGATCGCAATGAGCAGTTCTTC. Translating gives CASKLREDRNEQFF.

The genes are TRBV7-6 and TRBJ1-1; maybe TRBD1 (5 bases). Per the germline V gene, CDR1 is SGHVS and CDR2 is FNYEAQ. V was trimmed by 1 base and J by 1 base, leaving 19 bases between them. This CDR3 comprises 18 residues. CDR3 protein: CASSLDVRGTRRNTEAFF. The CDR3 nucleotides read TGTGCCAGCAGCTTAGATGTAAGGGGAACCCGAAGGAACACTGAAGCTTTCTTT. Full variable domain (outside the CDR3, taken from reference TRBV7-6 and TRBJ1-1): GAGVSQSPRYKVTKRGQDVALRCDPISGHVSLYWYRQALGQGPEFLTYFNYEAQQDKSGLPNDRFSAERPEGSISTLTIQRTEQRDSAMYRCASSLDVRGTRRNTEAFFGQGTRLTVV.

The chain couples TRBV7-9 to TRBJ1-2, with D tentatively TRBD1 (6 bases). The CDR3 runs 12 residues. CDR1 and CDR2 from the germline V gene are SEHNR and FQNEAQ (reference sequence). Trimming stripped 7 bases from V and 5 bases from J, with 11 bases between. This CDR3 is CASTTGPYGYTF. The CDR3 nucleotides read TGTGCCAGCACCACAGGGCCTTATGGCTACACCTTC.

This clone came up once. The CDR3 DNA reads TGTGCCAGCAGGCCAAGGAGAGGGGACACCTATGGCTACACCTTC. Translated: CASRPRRGDTYGYTF. V is TRBV6-1 and J is TRBJ1-2, with D perhaps TRBD1 (6 bases). CDR1 is MNHNS, CDR2 SASEGT, per germline. V was shortened by 6 bases and J by 4 bases, with 18 bases between the two germline ends. This CDR3 has 15 amino acids.

V gene TRBV11-2 combines with J gene TRBJ2-3; 9 bases agree with TRBD2. J gave up 3 bases and V 7 bases, and 5 bases lay outside the gene matches. Germline values: CDR1 SGHAT, CDR2 FQNNGV. CDR3 size: 14 residues. As DNA, the CDR3 is TGTGCCAGCACCGTAGCGGGGGTGACAGATACGCAGTATTTT. Its protein product is CASTVAGVTDTQYF.

This clone was counted only a few times. The rearrangement uses TRBV13 and TRBJ2-7; 8 bases fit TRBD1. The CDR3 is 13 amino acids. Trimming took 5 bases from V and 5 from J; bases not matched to a gene: 5. The V gene's germline CDR1 is PRHDT and CDR2 FYEKMQ (reference sequence). The CDR3 nucleotides read TGTGCCAGCAGCCCGACGACAGGGGACGAGCAGTACTTC. Translating it yields CASSPTTGDEQYF.

CDR3 DNA sequence: TGCGCCAGCAGCTTGGCAGGGAACCTTATAGATGAGCAGTTCTTC. The encoded protein is CASSLAGNLIDEQFF. This sequence joins TRBV5-1 and TRBJ2-1, with a weak D call TRBD1 (5 bases). Germline V gives CDR1 SGHRS, CDR2 YFSETQ. Trimming pared 0 bases from V and 8 bases from J, leaving 15 bases between. The CDR3 has 15 residues. Filled out from reference TRBV5-1 and TRBJ2-1, the complete variable domain reads KAGVTQTPRYLIKTRGQQVTLSCSPISGHRSVSWYQQTPGQGLQFLFEYFSETQRNKGNFPGRFSGRQFSNSRSEMNVSTLELGDSALYLCASSLAGNLIDEQFFGPGTRLTVL.

This clone appeared a few times. This sequence joins TRBV5-4 and TRBJ1-2; D not resolved. Trimming stripped 0 bases from V and 8 bases from J, with 14 bases between. CDR3 length: 14 amino acids. The germline CDR1 and CDR2 sequences are SGHNT and YYREEE (reference sequence). In DNA form, the CDR3 reads TGTGCCAGCAGCTTGGCCGGTTCGGTTGGAGGCTACACCTTC. This gives the protein CASSLAGSVGGYTF.

A single count supports this clone. The J gene is TRBJ2-7, the V gene TRBV7-8; possible D gene TRBD1, 6 bases. Germline CDR1 reads SGHVS; CDR2 reads FQNEAQ. The V gene lost 1 base and the J gene lost 6 bases, with 19 bases spanning the gap. The CDR3 runs to 16 residues. The CDR3 is CASSLDGGGPKGEQYF. The CDR3 nucleotides are TGTGCCAGCAGCTTAGATGGGGGCGGGCCCAAGGGCGAGCAGTACTTC.

This sequence joins TRBV6-1 and TRBJ1-1; possible D gene TRBD1, 5 bases. The CDR3 totals 15 residues. V was shortened by 3 bases and J by 2 bases, with 13 bases between the two germline ends. Germline CDR1 and CDR2: MNHNS and SASEGT. Written as DNA, the CDR3 is TGTGCCAGCAGTGATAGGAGGGGCGTCAACACTGAAGCTTTCTTT. As protein: CASSDRRGVNTEAFF.

This clone has a single count. The chain links TRBV29-1 to TRBJ1-1; D ambiguous. V was pared by 4 bases and J by 0 bases, with 9 bases between. CDR1 is SQVTM and CDR2 is ANQGSEA in the germline V gene. This CDR3 contains 13 residues. CDR3 bases: TGCAGCGTTGTAGGGCCGATGAACACTGAAGCTTTCTTT. This translates into CSVVGPMNTEAFF.

The chain links TRBV19 to TRBJ2-3; D may be TRBD1 (5 bases). This CDR3 region has 15 residues. Between the trimmed V and J ends, which lost 3 bases and 3 bases, there was a span of 13 bases. Per germline, CDR1 LNHDA and CDR2 SQIVND (reference sequence). CDR3 in DNA: TGTGCCAGTAGTATGAGCGTAGGGGTGACAGATACGCAGTATTTT. Amino acids: CASSMSVGVTDTQYF.

This clone was picked up a small number of times. The CDR3 sequence: CASSLGLAGGETQYF. The CDR3 DNA sequence: TGTGCCAGCAGCTTAGGACTAGCGGGAGGGGAGACCCAGTACTTC. This chain joins TRBV9 and TRBJ2-5; 15 positions agree with TRBD2. After removal of 4 bases from V and 5 bases from J, the junction contained 3 bases not matched to a gene. Germline V gives CDR1 SGDLS, CDR2 YYNGEE. The length of the CDR3 is 15 residues.

The chain joins TRBV10-1 to TRBJ2-3, with 7 positions matching TRBD1. V was clipped by 3 bases and J by 3 bases; unmatched bases: 9. CDR1 is WNHNN, CDR2 SYGVQD, per germline (reference sequence). The CDR3 is 16 amino acids. The CDR3, as DNA: TGCGCCAGCAGTGACCCGACAGGGTTGGGTACAGATACGCAGTATTTT. Its translation: CASSDPTGLGTDTQYF.

This chain connects TRBV5-1 to TRBJ1-4, with D unclear. Between the trimmed V and J ends, which lost 2 bases and 7 bases, there was a span of 9 bases. Germline-derived CDR1 and CDR2 are SGHRS and YFSETQ. The CDR3 length is 13 residues. CDR3: CASSFRGGEKLFF. The CDR3 DNA is TGCGCCAGCAGCTTTAGAGGAGGTGAAAAACTGTTTTTT.

V gene TRBV15 combines with J gene TRBJ2-7; no clear D. CDR1 is LNHNV, CDR2 YYDKDF, per germline (reference sequence). This CDR3 spans 14 amino acids. V lost 0 bases to trimming and J lost 2 bases, with 8 bases between them. CDR3 in amino acids: CATSRDDGAYEQYF. DNA for the CDR3: TGTGCCACCAGCAGAGATGACGGAGCCTACGAGCAGTACTTC.